This entry lists 3 T cell receptor beta chains sequenced from one sample in a study of shared clonotypes between healthy human individuals. Libraries were prepared by immunoSEQ multiplex PCR; TCRdb keeps only in-frame clonotypes and omits some of them. The repertoire holds approximately 1,000,000 clones, with about 84% as singletons. Sequenced input: memory CD4+ T cells from PBMCs. Subset: CD45RA-negative fraction. Receptors were obtained from a man between 18 and 29 years old in good health. Some clones in this sample may be carry-over from other donors' samples.

The gene calls are TRBV7-8 and TRBJ2-3; D gene ambiguous. Trimming removed 6 bases from V and 6 bases from J, with 7 bases in between. The CDR3 sequence is 11 residues long. Germline V gene data show CDR1 as SGHVS and CDR2 as FQNEAQ. The chain's CDR3 is CASSPNDTQYF. The CDR3 DNA is TGTGCCAGCAGTCCAAACGATACGCAGTATTTT.

The V and J genes are TRBV28 and TRBJ1-5, with no clear D. The CDR3 covers 12 residues. Germline V gene lookup returns CDR1 MDHEN and CDR2 SYDVKM. V was trimmed by 6 bases and J by 4 bases, leaving 7 bases between them. The CDR3 protein is CASSERNQPQHF. The CDR3 nucleotides read TGTGCCAGCAGCGAGAGAAATCAGCCCCAGCATTTT.

The V and J genes are TRBV18 and TRBJ1-1, with D hard to call. Trimming stripped 1 base from V and 8 bases from J, with 11 bases between. Germline V gene data show CDR1 as KGHSH and CDR2 as LQKENI. This CDR3 is built from 13 residues. The CDR3 DNA sequence: TGTGCCAGCTCACCACTAAACGGGTTGGAAGCTTTCTTT. It is translated as CASSPLNGLEAFF.